The rows below give T cell receptor beta chains drawn from one sample of a study of CD8 T cells in Susac syndrome. TCRdb re-derived calls from the immunoSEQ multiplex PCR reads in MiXCR, one entry per CDR3 protein. The table lists 75,000 or so distinct CDR3 sequences, about 94% of them singletons. The sequenced material came from CD8+ T cells from PBMCs. All receptors derive from a human donor with Susac syndrome. Each CDR3 is given with its conserved first and last residue. A D gene is named only where the DNA matches it firmly. Size tells how often a clone was seen (once, few, many) or the class of an expanded clone, and some rows leave it out.

>TRBD2|NA|TRBV4-2|TRBJ2-7
TGTGCCAGCAGCCAGGGAGCGGGAACCTACGAGCAGTACTTC
CASSQGAGTYEQYF
>NA|NA|TRBV19|TRBJ2-7
TGTGCCAGTAGTTTCGACCGTAGCGGCGCCTACGAGCAGTACTTC
CASSFDRSGAYEQYF
>NA|NA|TRBV12-3/TRBV12-4|TRBJ2-1
TGTGCCAGCAGTCCGACGGTGACGGGTGAGCAGTTCTTC
CASSPTVTGEQFF
>NA|NA|TRBV7-8|TRBJ1-1
TGTGCCAGCAGCTTGAGGCAGAGTACTCCAAACACTGAAGCTTTCTTT
CASSLRQSTPNTEAFF
>NA|NA|TRBV29-1|TRBJ2-6
TGCAGCGCCGGACAGGGACTAAGGGGCGCCAACGTCCTGACTTTC
CSAGQGLRGANVLTF
>NA|NA|TRBV5-4|TRBJ1-5
TGTGCCAGCAGTTCCTCTCCTACCCAGCCCCAGCATTTT
CASSSSPTQPQHF
>TRBD2|NA|TRBV27|TRBJ2-1
TGTGCCAGCAGTTTATCGCTAGCGGGAGGGCACAATGAGCAGTTCTTC
CASSLSLAGGHNEQFF
>TRBD1|NA|TRBV20-1|TRBJ1-2
TGCAGTGCTAGAGACGCCGGGACAGCTACTTCTAACTATGGCTACACCTTC
CSARDAGTATSNYGYTF
>NA|NA|TRBV9|TRBJ2-3
TGTGCCAGCAGCGCAGACGGGAGAACCACAGATACGCAGTATTTT
CASSADGRTTDTQYF
>TRBD1|NA|TRBV12-3/TRBV12-4|TRBJ2-3
TGTGCCAGCAGGTCGGGACAGGGTAGGGATACGCAGTATTTT
CASRSGQGRDTQYF
>TRBD1|NA|TRBV9|TRBJ2-5
TGTGCCAGCAGCACAGGAAGGACAGGGGAAGGGGAGACCCAGTACTTC
CASSTGRTGEGETQYF
>NA|few|TRBV7-9|TRBJ1-4
TGTGCCAGCAGCTTACCAACTAATGAAAAACTGTTTTTT
CASSLPTNEKLFF
>NA|NA|TRBV4-1|TRBJ2-7
TGCGCCAGCAGCCAAGATAACCGGTACAGTCGTGAGCAGTACTTC
CASSQDNRYSREQYF
>NA|NA|TRBV5-5|TRBJ2-7
TGTGCCACCTTGACTGCGGGCGGTCTCCACGAGCAGTACTTC
CATLTAGGLHEQYF
>NA|NA|TRBV28|TRBJ1-5
TGTGCCAGCAGCCCTTTGGGTAGCAATCAGCCCCAGCATTTT
CASSPLGSNQPQHF
>TRBD1|NA|TRBV7-2|TRBJ2-3
TGTGCCAGCAGCATACTGACAGGGGGCACAGATACGCAGTATTTT
CASSILTGGTDTQYF
>NA|NA|TRBV6-2/TRBV6-3|TRBJ2-2
TGTGCCAGCAGTCCTGGGTCCCACACCGGGGAGCTGTTTTTT
CASSPGSHTGELFF
>NA|NA|TRBV7-9|TRBJ1-5
TGTGCCAGCAGCTTTCCGGGTGGCAATCAGCCCCAGCATTTT
CASSFPGGNQPQHF
>TRBD2|NA|TRBV27|TRBJ2-5
TGTGCCAGCAGTTTTTTCTCGGCAGGGGCATTCCTGACTAGCGGGAGAGTGGTAAGAGAGACCCAGTACTTC
CASSFFSAGAFLTSGRVVRETQYF
>NA|NA|TRBV7-9|TRBJ2-7
TGTGCCAGCAGCTCGATTTACAGCCTAGAGCAGTACTTC
CASSSIYSLEQYF
>NA|NA|TRBV27|TRBJ2-5
TGTGCCAGCAGTTTTGGCGCGGCAGAGACCCAGTACTTC
CASSFGAAETQYF
>TRBD1|NA|TRBV7-9|TRBJ2-7
TGTGCCAGCAGCCTCTACAGGGGGAATGACTACGAGCAGTACTTC
CASSLYRGNDYEQYF
>NA|NA|TRBV7-8|TRBJ2-3
TGTGCCAGCAGCTTAGCAATGGATCAAGATACGCAGTATTTT
CASSLAMDQDTQYF
>NA|NA|TRBV13|TRBJ2-7
TGTGCCAGCAGCCCAGGCCCCAGGGAAGCTTCCTACGAGCAGTACTTC
CASSPGPREASYEQYF
>TRBD1|NA|TRBV27|TRBJ2-7
TGTGCCAGTACCCCTGGGACAGGGTTCCACGAGCAGTACTTC
CASTPGTGFHEQYF
>TRBD2|NA|TRBV30|TRBJ2-7
TGTGCCTGGAGCCCCGGGGGGTTCAACGAGCAGTACTTC
CAWSPGGFNEQYF
>NA|NA|TRBV5-1|TRBJ1-5
TGCGCCAGCAGCCTAGGATGCTGGCAGCCCCAGCATTTT
CASSLGCWQPQHF
>TRBD1|NA|TRBV19|TRBJ2-7
TGTGCCAGTAGTATGGGGACAGGGGGCGCCTACGAGCAGTACTTC
CASSMGTGGAYEQYF
>NA|NA|TRBV9|TRBJ2-1
TGTGCCAGCAGCGTTAGCGGCAATGAGCAGTTCTTC
CASSVSGNEQFF
>TRBD1|few|TRBV7-6|TRBJ2-5
TGTGCCAGCAGCCCCGGGACAGGGGGTTCAGAGACCCAGTACTTC
CASSPGTGGSETQYF
>NA|NA|TRBV18|TRBJ2-5
TGTGCCAGCTCCCTAAGGGGATCGGAACAAGAGACCCAGTACTTC
CASSLRGSEQETQYF
>NA|NA|TRBV7-9|TRBJ2-7
TGTGCCAGCAGCCATCCCCGGGGCGAGCAGTACTTC
CASSHPRGEQYF
>TRBD1|NA|TRBV27|TRBJ2-7
TGTGCCAGCAGCGACAGGGGGTCTTCCTACGAGCAGTACTTC
CASSDRGSSYEQYF
>TRBD1|NA|TRBV24-1|TRBJ2-7
TGTGCCACCAGTGATGGGACAGCGGCCTACGAGCAGTACTTC
CATSDGTAAYEQYF
>TRBD1|NA|TRBV27|TRBJ2-1
TGTGCCAGCAGTCCAAGCTTGGGACAGGGCCCTTACAATGAGCAGTTCTTC
CASSPSLGQGPYNEQFF
>TRBD2|NA|TRBV29-1|TRBJ2-7
TGCAGCGTTGCCCCGAGGGGGGTAGCGGGAGGCAGCTCCTACGAGCAGTACTTC
CSVAPRGVAGGSSYEQYF
>NA|NA|TRBV29-1|TRBJ2-1
TGCAGCGTTGTCCTACGGGAGAGGCATGAGCAGTTCTTC
CSVVLRERHEQFF
>NA|once|TRBV25-1|TRBJ1-1
TGTGCCAGCAGTTCGGGAGGGGGACTTCAAGCTTTCTTT
CASSSGGGLQAFF
>NA|once|TRBV7-3|TRBJ2-6
TGTGCCAGCAGCTTATCCGCAACAGGGAGAGGCTCTGGGGCCAACGTCCTGACTTTC
CASSLSATGRGSGANVLTF
>TRBD1|NA|TRBV11-1|TRBJ2-7
TGTGCCAGCAGCCAGACCGGGACAGGGAAAGTTTTTAGTGCGTCCCTCTACGAGCAGTACTTC
CASSQTGTGKVFSASLYEQYF
>NA|NA|TRBV20-1|TRBJ1-6
TGCAGTGCCGCGGACAGAGTCGCCTCTGGTTCACCCCTCCACTTT
CSAADRVASGSPLHF
>NA|few|TRBV27|TRBJ1-2
TGTGCCAGCAGTTTAGGGGGGAACTATGGCTACACCTTC
CASSLGGNYGYTF
>NA|NA|TRBV11-2|TRBJ2-5
TGTGCCAGCAGCGCCGCCTCGGGGAACCCGCAAGAGACCCAGTACTTC
CASSAASGNPQETQYF
>NA|NA|TRBV24-1|TRBJ2-2
TGTGCCACCAGTGTGACGGCGAACACCGGGGAGCTGTTTTTT
CATSVTANTGELFF